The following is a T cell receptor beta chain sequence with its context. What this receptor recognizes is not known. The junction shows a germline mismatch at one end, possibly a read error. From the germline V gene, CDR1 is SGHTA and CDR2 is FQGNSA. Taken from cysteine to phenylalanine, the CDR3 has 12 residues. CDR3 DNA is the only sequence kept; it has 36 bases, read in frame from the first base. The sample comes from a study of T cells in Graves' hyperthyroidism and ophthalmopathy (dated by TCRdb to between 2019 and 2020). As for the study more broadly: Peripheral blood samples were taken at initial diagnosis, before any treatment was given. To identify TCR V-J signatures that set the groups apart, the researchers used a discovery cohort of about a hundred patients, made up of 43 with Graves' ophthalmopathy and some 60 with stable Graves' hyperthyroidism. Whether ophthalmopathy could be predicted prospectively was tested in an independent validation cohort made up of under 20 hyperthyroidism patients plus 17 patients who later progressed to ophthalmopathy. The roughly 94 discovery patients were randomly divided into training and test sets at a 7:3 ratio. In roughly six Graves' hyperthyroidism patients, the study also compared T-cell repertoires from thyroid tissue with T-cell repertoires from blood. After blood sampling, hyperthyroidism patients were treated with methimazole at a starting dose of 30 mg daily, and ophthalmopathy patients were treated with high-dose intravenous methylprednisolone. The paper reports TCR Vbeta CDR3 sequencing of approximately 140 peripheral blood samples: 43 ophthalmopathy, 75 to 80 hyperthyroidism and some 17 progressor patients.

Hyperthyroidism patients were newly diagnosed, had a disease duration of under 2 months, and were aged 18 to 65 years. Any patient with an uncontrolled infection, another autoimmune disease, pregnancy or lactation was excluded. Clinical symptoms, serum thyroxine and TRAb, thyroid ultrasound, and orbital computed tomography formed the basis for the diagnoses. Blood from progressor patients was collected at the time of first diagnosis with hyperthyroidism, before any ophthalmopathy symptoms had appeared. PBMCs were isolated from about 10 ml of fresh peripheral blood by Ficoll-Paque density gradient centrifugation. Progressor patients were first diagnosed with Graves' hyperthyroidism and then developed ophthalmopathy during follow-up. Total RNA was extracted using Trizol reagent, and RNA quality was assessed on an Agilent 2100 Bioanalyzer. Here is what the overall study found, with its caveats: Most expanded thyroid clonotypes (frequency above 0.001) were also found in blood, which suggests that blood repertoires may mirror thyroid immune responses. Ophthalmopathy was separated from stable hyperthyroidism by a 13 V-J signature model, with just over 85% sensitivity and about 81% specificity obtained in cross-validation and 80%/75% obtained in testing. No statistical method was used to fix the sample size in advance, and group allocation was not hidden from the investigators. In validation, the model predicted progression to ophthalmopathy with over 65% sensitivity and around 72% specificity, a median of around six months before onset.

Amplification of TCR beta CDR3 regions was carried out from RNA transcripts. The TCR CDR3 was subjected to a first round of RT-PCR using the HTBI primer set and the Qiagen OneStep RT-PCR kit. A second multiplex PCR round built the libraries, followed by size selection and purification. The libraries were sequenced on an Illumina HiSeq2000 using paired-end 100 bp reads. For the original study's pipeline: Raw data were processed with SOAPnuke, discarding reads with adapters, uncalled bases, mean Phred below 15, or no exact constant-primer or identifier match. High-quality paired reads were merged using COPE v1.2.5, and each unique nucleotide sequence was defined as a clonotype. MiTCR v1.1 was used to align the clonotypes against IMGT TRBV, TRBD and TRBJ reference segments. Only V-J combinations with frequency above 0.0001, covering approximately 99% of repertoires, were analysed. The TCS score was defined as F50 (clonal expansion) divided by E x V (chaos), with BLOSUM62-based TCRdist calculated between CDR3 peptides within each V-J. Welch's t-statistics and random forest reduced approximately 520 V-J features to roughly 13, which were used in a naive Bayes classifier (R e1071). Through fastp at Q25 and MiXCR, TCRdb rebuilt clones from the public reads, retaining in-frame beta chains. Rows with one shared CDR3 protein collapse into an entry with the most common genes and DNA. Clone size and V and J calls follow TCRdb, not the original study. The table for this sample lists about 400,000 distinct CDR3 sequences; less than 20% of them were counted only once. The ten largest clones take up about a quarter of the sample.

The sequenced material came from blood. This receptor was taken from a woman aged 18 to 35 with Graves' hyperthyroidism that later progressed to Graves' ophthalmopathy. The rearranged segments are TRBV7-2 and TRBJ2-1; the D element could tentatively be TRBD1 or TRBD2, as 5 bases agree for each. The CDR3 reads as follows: CASSLEKGRGIF. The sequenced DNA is TGTGCCAGCAGCTTAGAAAAGGGGCGAGGGATCTTC.